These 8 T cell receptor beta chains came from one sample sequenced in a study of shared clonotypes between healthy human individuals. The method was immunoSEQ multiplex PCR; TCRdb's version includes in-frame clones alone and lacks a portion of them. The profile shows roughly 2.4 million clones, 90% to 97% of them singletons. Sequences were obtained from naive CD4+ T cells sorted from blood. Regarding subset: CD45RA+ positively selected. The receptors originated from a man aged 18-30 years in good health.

The CDR3 DNA is TGTGCCAGTAGTATGACGGGACAGGGAGGGGACACCGGGGAGCTGTTTTTT. Protein sequence: CASSMTGQGGDTGELFF. This sequence joins TRBV19 and TRBJ2-2, with 9 bases aligning to TRBD1. The CDR3 consists of 17 residues. V lost 3 bases to trimming and J lost 3 bases; unmatched junction nucleotides: 8. Germline CDR1 is LNHDA and CDR2 is SQIVND (reference sequence).

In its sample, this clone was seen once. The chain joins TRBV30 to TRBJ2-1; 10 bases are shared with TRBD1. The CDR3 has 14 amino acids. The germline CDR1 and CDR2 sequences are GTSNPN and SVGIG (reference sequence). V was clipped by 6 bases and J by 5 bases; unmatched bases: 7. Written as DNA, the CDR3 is TGTGCCTGTCCGGGACAGGGGCTCCACAATGAGCAGTTCTTC. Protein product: CACPGQGLHNEQFF.

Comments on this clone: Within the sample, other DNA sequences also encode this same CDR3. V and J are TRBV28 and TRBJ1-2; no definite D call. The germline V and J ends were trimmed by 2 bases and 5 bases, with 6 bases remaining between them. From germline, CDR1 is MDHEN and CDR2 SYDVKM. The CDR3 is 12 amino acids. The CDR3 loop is CASSLSAYGYTF. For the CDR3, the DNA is TGTGCCAGCAGTTTAAGTGCGTATGGCTACACCTTC.

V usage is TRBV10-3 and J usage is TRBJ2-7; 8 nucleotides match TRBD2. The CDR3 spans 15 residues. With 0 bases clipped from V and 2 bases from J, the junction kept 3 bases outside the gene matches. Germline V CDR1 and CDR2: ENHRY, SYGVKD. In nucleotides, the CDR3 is TGTGCCATCAGTGAGTCGGCTAGCGGGCCCTACGAGCAGTACTTC. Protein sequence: CAISESASGPYEQYF.

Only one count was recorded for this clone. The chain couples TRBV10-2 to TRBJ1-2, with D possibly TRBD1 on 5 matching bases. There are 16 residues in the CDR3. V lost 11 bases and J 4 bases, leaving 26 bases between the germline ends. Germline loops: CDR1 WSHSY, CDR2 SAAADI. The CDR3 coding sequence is TGCGCCGACAAAGGGCAGGGACTCAATTTTGTCTATGGCTACACCTTC. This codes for CADKGQGLNFVYGYTF.

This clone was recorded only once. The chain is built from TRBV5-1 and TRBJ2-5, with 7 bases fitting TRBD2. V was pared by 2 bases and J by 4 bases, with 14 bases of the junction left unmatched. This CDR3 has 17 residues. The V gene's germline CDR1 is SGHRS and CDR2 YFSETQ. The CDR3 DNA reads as TGCGCCAGCAGCTTCCAAGTGGGAGGGTCTTCCAGAGAGACCCAGTACTTC. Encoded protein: CASSFQVGGSSRETQYF.

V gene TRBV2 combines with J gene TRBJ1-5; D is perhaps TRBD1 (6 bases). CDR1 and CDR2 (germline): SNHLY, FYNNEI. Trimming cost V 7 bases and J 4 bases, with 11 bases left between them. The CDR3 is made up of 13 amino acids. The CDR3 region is CASTRQENQPQHF. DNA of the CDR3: TGTGCCAGCACCAGACAGGAAAATCAGCCCCAGCATTTT.

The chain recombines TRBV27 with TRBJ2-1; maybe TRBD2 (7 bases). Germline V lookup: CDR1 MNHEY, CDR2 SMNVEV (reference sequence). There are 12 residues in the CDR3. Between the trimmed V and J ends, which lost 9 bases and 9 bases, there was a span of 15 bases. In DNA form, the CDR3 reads TGTGCCAGAGGGGGGGACCCCCGTGAGCAGTTCTTC. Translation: CARGGDPREQFF.